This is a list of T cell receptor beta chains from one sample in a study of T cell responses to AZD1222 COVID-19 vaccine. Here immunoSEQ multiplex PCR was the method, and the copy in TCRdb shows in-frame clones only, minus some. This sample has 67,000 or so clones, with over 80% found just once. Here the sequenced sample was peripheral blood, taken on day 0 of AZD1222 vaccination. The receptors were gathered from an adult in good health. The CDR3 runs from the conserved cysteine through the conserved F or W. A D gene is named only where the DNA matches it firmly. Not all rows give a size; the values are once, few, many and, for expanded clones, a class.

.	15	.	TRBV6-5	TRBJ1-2	TGTGCCAGCAGTTACACTCGGAACGGGGACTATGGCTACACCTTC	CASSYTRNGDYGYTF
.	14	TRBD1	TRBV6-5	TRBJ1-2	TGTGCCAGCAGTTCCGTGACAGGGGGGTATGGCTACACCTTC	CASSSVTGGYGYTF
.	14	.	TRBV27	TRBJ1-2	TGTGCCAGCCAAAAACAGGGCATGGGCTATGGCTACACCTTC	CASQKQGMGYGYTF
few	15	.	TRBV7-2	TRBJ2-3	TGTGCCAGCAGCCTTGGGACTCCGCGCACAGATACGCAGTATTTT	CASSLGTPRTDTQYF
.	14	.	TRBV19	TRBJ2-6	TGTGCCAGTAGTATAATCTCTGGGGCCAACGTCCTGACTTTC	CASSIISGANVLTF
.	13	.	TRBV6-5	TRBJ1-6	TGTGCCAGTCACCAGGATTGGAATTCACCCCTCCACTTT	CASHQDWNSPLHF
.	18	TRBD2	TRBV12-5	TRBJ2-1	TGTGCTAGTGGTTTGGTACTCGGGACTAGCGGGGGGGCCTATGAGCAGTTCTTC	CASGLVLGTSGGAYEQFF
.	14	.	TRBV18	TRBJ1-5	TGTGCCAGCTCAGCTCTTCGAGGAAATCAGCCCCAGCATTTT	CASSALRGNQPQHF
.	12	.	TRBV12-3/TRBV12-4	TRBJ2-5	TGTGCCAGCAGCTACAAATATGGGACCCAGTACTTC	CASSYKYGTQYF
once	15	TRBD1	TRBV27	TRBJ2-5	TGTGCCAGCAGTCCACGGACAGGGGGCCAAGAGACCCAGTACTTC	CASSPRTGGQETQYF
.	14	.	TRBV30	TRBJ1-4	TGTGCCTGGAAGGGGGAGGTCGCTAATGAAAAACTGTTTTTT	CAWKGEVANEKLFF
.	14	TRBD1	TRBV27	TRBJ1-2	TGTGCCAGCAGTTTGGGACAGGGGGGCTCTGGCTACACCTTC	CASSLGQGGSGYTF
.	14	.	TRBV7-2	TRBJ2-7	TGTGCCAGCAGCCGCGGACTGAACTCCTACGAGCAGTACTTC	CASSRGLNSYEQYF
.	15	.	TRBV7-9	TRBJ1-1	TGTGCCAGCAGCGCTGATCGGAGGGGAAACACTGAAGCTTTCTTT	CASSADRRGNTEAFF
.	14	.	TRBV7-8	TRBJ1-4	TGTGCCAGCAGCCCCTTCGCGACTAATGAAAAACTGTTTTTT	CASSPFATNEKLFF
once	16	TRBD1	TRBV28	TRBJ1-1	TGTGCCAGCCGATACGACAGGGGGGTCATGAACACTGAAGCTTTCTTT	CASRYDRGVMNTEAFF
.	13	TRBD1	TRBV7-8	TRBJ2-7	TGTGCCAGCAGCCGGACAGGCTTACGGGAGCAGTACTTC	CASSRTGLREQYF
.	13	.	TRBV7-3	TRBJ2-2	TGTGCCAGCAGCAAGGGGGACACCGGGGAGCTGTTTTTT	CASSKGDTGELFF
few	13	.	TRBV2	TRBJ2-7	TGTGCCAGCAGTAGGGACGTCTCCTACGAGCAGTACTTC	CASSRDVSYEQYF